Listed below are T cell receptor beta chains from one sample, sequenced in a study of cytomegalovirus exposure and HLA in healthy donors. Sequenced by immunoSEQ multiplex PCR; TCRdb stores in-frame clones only, minus some. In total, the table holds about 72,000 clones. Sequencing was carried out using PBMCs. These receptors were obtained from a woman aged 40 to 50 in good health and CMV-seropositive. Both conserved end residues are part of each CDR3. A D gene is named only where the DNA matches it firmly.

v_call	j_call	d_call	cdr3_aa	cdr3_nt
TRBV7-2	TRBJ2-1	TRBD2	CASSLIAGLSYNEQFF	TGTGCCAGCAGCCTGATAGCGGGCCTCTCCTACAATGAGCAGTTCTTC
TRBV5-1	TRBJ1-4	TRBD1	CASSRTPGQGNEKLFF	TGCGCCAGCAGCAGAACTCCGGGACAGGGGAATGAAAAACTGTTTTTT
TRBV11-3	TRBJ2-1	TRBD1	CASSQDRGGNEQFF	TGTGCCAGCAGCCAAGACAGGGGAGGAAATGAGCAGTTCTTC
TRBV6-1	TRBJ1-2	NA	CASSHNPRSGRYTF	TGTGCCAGCAGCCATAATCCCAGGTCCGGTCGCTACACCTTC
TRBV6-1	TRBJ2-3	TRBD1	CASSGGGQGTQYF	TGTGCCAGCAGTGGGGGGGGACAGGGCACGCAGTATTTT
TRBV14	TRBJ1-2	NA	CASSRDRHVGYTF	TGTGCCAGCAGCCGAGACAGGCATGTAGGCTACACCTTC
TRBV27	TRBJ2-5	TRBD2	CASSFRLAGGPGWQETQYF	TGTGCCAGCAGTTTCCGGCTAGCGGGAGGGCCAGGATGGCAAGAGACCCAGTACTTC
TRBV28	TRBJ1-6	TRBD1	CAIRDRDYNSPLHF	TGTGCCATCCGGGACAGGGACTATAATTCACCCCTCCACTTT
TRBV9	TRBJ1-2	NA	CASSVGGYGYTF	TGTGCCAGCAGCGTAGGAGGCTATGGCTACACCTTC
TRBV4-1	TRBJ2-7	TRBD2	CASSPGLADPQYF	TGCGCCAGCAGTCCGGGACTAGCGGACCCGCAGTACTTC
TRBV6-5	TRBJ1-5	NA	CASNRQNQPQHF	TGTGCCAGCAACAGACAGAATCAGCCCCAGCATTTT
TRBV7-9	TRBJ1-3	NA	CASTRTGGSGNTIYF	TGTGCCAGCACCCGAACGGGCGGGTCAGGAAACACCATATATTTT
TRBV5-1	TRBJ2-7	TRBD2	CASSLGLAGGGYEQYF	TGCGCCAGCAGCTTGGGACTAGCGGGAGGAGGGTACGAGCAGTACTTC
TRBV13	TRBJ2-2	NA	CASNLRTGELFF	TGTGCCAGCAATTTGCGTACCGGGGAGCTGTTTTTT
TRBV11-2	TRBJ1-2	NA	CASRDPGDYGYTF	TGTGCCAGCAGGGACCCGGGGGACTACGGCTACACCTTC
TRBV6-1	TRBJ1-3	NA	CASSGGGGGGNTIYF	TGTGCCAGCAGTGGCGGAGGGGGGGGAGGAAACACCATATATTTT
TRBV6-5	TRBJ1-2	TRBD1	CASRLAGGMSYTF	TGTGCCAGCAGGCTCGCAGGGGGTATGTCCTACACCTTC
TRBV11-2	TRBJ1-2	TRBD1	CASSKPGQGFYGYTF	TGTGCCAGCAGTAAACCGGGACAGGGGTTTTATGGCTACACCTTC
TRBV19	TRBJ2-5	TRBD2	CASRHSGGQETQYF	TGTGCCAGTCGCCATAGCGGGGGCCAAGAGACCCAGTACTTC
TRBV5-4	TRBJ2-1	TRBD2	CASSRTSADNEQFF	TGTGCCAGCTCTAGAACTAGCGCGGACAATGAGCAGTTCTTC
TRBV4-3	TRBJ1-6	TRBD1	CASSRGQGNSPLHF	TGCGCCAGCAGCAGGGGACAGGGCAATTCACCCCTCCACTTT
TRBV28	TRBJ2-3	TRBD2	CASSLVRRAGGAGDTQYF	TGTGCCAGCAGTTTGGTTCGCCGAGCGGGGGGGGCTGGGGATACGCAGTATTTT
TRBV28	TRBJ2-7	TRBD1	CASSLSGQGGEQYF	TGTGCCAGCAGTTTGTCGGGACAGGGGGGCGAGCAGTACTTC